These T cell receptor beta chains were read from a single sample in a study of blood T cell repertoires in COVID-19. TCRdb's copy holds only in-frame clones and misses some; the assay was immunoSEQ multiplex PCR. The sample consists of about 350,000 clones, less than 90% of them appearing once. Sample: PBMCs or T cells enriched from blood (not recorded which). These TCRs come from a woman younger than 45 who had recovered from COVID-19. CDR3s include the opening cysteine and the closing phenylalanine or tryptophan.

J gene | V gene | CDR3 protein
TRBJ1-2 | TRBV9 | CASSPQTGLYGYTF
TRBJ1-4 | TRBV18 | CASSPLAGMLPTNEKLFF
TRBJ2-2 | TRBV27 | CASSLQAGGVTGELFF
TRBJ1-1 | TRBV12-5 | CASGFHDRESFF
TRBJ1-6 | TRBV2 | CASRPDRGPSPLHF
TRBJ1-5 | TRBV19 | CASSLGGVSNQPQHF
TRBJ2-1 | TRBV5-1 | CASSTAGLAGDNEQFF
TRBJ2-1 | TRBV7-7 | CASSLGTSGGFDEQFF
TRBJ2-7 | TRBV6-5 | CASSQRDREYEQYF
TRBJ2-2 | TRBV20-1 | CSACGPSNTGELFF
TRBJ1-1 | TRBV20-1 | CSASPYDSANTEAFF
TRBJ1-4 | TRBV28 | CASSYPTGIFEKLFF
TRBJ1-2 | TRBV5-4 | CASSSSGRAYGYTF
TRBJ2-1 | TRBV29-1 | CSVRSGGPGDEQFF
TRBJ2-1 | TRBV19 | CASSMAGGIYNEQFF
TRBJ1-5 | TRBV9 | CASSRAGGSNQPQHF
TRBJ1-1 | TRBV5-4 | CASSLSGEAFF
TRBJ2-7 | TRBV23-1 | CARARGMMHEQYF
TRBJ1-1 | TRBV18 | CASSPPHPNTEAFF
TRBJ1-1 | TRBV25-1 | CASSKGAGGLGAFF
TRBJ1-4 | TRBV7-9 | CASSQEGGRGEKLFF
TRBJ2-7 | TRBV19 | CASSPRTGGEAEQYF
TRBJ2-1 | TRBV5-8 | CASSFRGGSYNEQFF
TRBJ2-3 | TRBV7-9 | CASSSTPWGGRTDTQYF